One and the same sample provided the 26 T cell receptor beta chains below, sequenced in a study of OX40 agonist ivuxolimab in advanced cancers. Data came from immunoSEQ multiplex PCR; TCRdb stores just in-frame clones and leaves some out. The sample includes tens of thousands of clones, around 84% of them seen just once. The starting material was CD4+ or CD8+ T cells sorted from blood, obtained in a trial of the OX40 agonist ivuxolimab. The receptors derive from an adult with an advanced solid tumor such as melanoma, head and neck, liver or kidney cancer.

The chain joins TRBV6-5 to TRBJ1-2; D is undetermined. Between the trimmed V and J ends, which lost 6 bases and 2 bases, there was a span of 10 bases. Germline-derived CDR1 and CDR2 are MNHEY and SVGAGI. The CDR3 runs to 13 residues. The CDR3 coding sequence is TGTGCCAGCAGGGTGGACGTAAACTATGGCTACACCTTC. Translation: CASRVDVNYGYTF.

The chain carries TRBV5-1 and TRBJ1-3, with D hard to call. With 5 bases removed from V and 4 bases from J, the gap between germline ends came to 7 bases. CDR3 length equals 12 residues. CDR1 is SGHRS, CDR2 YFSETQ, per germline. CDR3 bases: TGCGCCAGCAGGGGGTCAGGAAACACCATATATTTT. Residues: CASRGSGNTIYF.

The gene calls are TRBV15 and TRBJ2-7, with D possibly matching TRBD2 (6 bases). The CDR3 extends over 14 amino acids. V lost 0 bases and J lost 0, with 6 bases in between. CDR1 and CDR2 (germline): LNHNV, YYDKDF (reference sequence). The CDR3 DNA sequence: TGTGCCACCAGCAGAGAGGGGGGCTCCTACGAGCAGTACTTC. Protein sequence: CATSREGGSYEQYF.

This chain uses TRBV5-8 with TRBJ2-5; 9 bases agree with TRBD2. Germline CDR1 is SGHTS and CDR2 is YDEGEE. V trimming: 0 bases; J trimming: 0 bases; junction bases outside the gene matches: 3. This CDR3 comprises 16 residues. CDR3 in DNA: TGTGCCAGCAGCTTGGCCGCGGGGGGGTACCAAGAGACCCAGTACTTC. As protein: CASSLAAGGYQETQYF.

J is TRBJ1-1 and V is TRBV5-1, with D possibly matching TRBD1 (5 bases). Germline values: CDR1 SGHRS, CDR2 YFSETQ. Trimming removed 3 bases from V and 6 bases from J, with 12 bases in between. The CDR3 length is 13 residues. CDR3 DNA: TGCGCCAGCAGCTGGGGGGGTATCGCTGAAGCTTTCTTT. Translated: CASSWGGIAEAFF.

The rearrangement joins TRBV6-5 to TRBJ2-5; no firm D call. In germline, CDR1 is MNHEY, CDR2 SVGAGI. Trimming stripped 10 bases from V and 2 bases from J, with 20 bases between. The CDR3 totals 15 residues. The chain's CDR3 is CATRPSYLRQETQYF. Written as DNA, the CDR3 is TGTGCCACCCGGCCGAGTTATCTGAGGCAAGAGACCCAGTACTTC.

This clone appeared once. The chain recombines TRBV7-9 with TRBJ2-7; 10 positions agree with TRBD2. Trimming at V came to 5 bases and at J to 0 bases, leaving 7 bases not matched to a gene. Germline CDR1 reads SEHNR; CDR2 reads FQNEAQ (reference sequence). The CDR3 runs 16 residues. CDR3 loop: CASSPSGRGNSYEQYF. In nucleotides, the CDR3 is TGTGCCAGCAGCCCTAGCGGGAGAGGGAACTCCTACGAGCAGTACTTC.

The CDR3 protein is CASTAGGIPNTGELFF. The CDR3 coding sequence is TGTGCCAGTACCGCAGGGGGCATTCCGAACACCGGGGAGCTGTTTTTT. V gene TRBV19 combines with J gene TRBJ2-2; 8 nucleotides match TRBD1. Trimming at V came to 7 bases and at J to 0 bases, leaving 7 bases not matched to a gene. CDR3 length: 16 amino acids. CDR1 is LNHDA and CDR2 is SQIVND in the germline V gene (reference sequence).

V and J are TRBV7-6 and TRBJ2-3; no clear D gene. The CDR3 length is 12 residues. Germline assignment: CDR1 SGHVS and CDR2 FNYEAQ. Trimming stripped 1 base from V and 8 bases from J, with 7 bases between. The DNA for the CDR3 is TGTGCCAGCAGCTTAGTTACCGGTACGCAGTATTTT. Its protein is CASSLVTGTQYF.

V and J are TRBV11-2 and TRBJ1-3, with 10 bases aligning to TRBD1. This CDR3 region has 17 residues. CDR1 and CDR2 from the germline V gene are SGHAT and FQNNGV. After removal of 5 bases from V and 0 bases from J, the junction contained 7 bases not matched to a gene. This chain's CDR3 is CASSPTGGRFSGNTIYF. CDR3 bases: TGTGCCAGCAGCCCGACAGGGGGCCGTTTCTCTGGAAACACCATATATTTT.

The CDR3 region is CASSPPSRPGTLRDYGYTF. CDR3 coding DNA: TGTGCCAGCTCACCACCATCTAGGCCAGGGACCCTTCGGGACTATGGCTACACCTTC. The rearrangement joins TRBV18 to TRBJ1-2; D perhaps matches TRBD1 (5 bases). Trimming stripped 0 bases from V and 3 bases from J, with 23 bases between. Germline values: CDR1 KGHSH, CDR2 LQKENI. The CDR3 extends over 19 amino acids.

V is TRBV2 and J is TRBJ1-5, with D hard to call. The CDR3 totals 10 residues. Trimming pared 7 bases from V and 6 bases from J, leaving 4 bases between. Germline CDR1 and CDR2: SNHLY and FYNNEI. The CDR3 DNA follows: TGTGCCAGCATCGGTCAGCCCCAGCATTTT. Translated: CASIGQPQHF.

The CDR3 coding sequence is TGTGCCAGTAGTGTGGAGGGACATCAGAACACTGAAGCTTTCTTT. The encoded protein is CASSVEGHQNTEAFF. The chain has TRBV19 and TRBJ1-1, with TRBD1 as a possible D gene (6 bases). The CDR3 has 15 amino acids. Deletions cut 5 bases from V and 1 base from J, with 14 bases between. CDR1 and CDR2 from the germline V gene are LNHDA and SQIVND (reference sequence).

The chain recombines TRBV9 with TRBJ2-1; 8 positions agree with TRBD2. J was trimmed by 0 bases and V by 0 bases; bases with no gene match: 2. Germline V gene data show CDR1 as SGDLS and CDR2 as YYNGEE. The CDR3 is 16 residues long. The CDR3 DNA reads as TGTGCCAGCAGCGTAGTCGCGGGGGGCTCCTACAATGAGCAGTTCTTC. Protein sequence: CASSVVAGGSYNEQFF.

The rearrangement joins TRBV6-4 to TRBJ1-5; possible D gene TRBD1, 5 bases. Germline values: CDR1 MRHNA, CDR2 SNTAGT. The CDR3 runs 14 residues. V gave up 4 bases and J gave up 2 bases, with 9 bases separating them. In nucleotides, the CDR3 is TGTGCCAGCAGTGCCGGGGGTGGCAATCAGCCCCAGCATTTT. Translating gives CASSAGGGNQPQHF.

The sample holds one count of this clone. V usage is TRBV29-1 and J usage is TRBJ1-1; TRBD1 agrees at 9 bases. This CDR3 region has 13 residues. J gave up 4 bases and V 8 bases, and 8 bases lay outside the gene matches. The germline gives CDR1 SQVTM, CDR2 ANQGSEA. The CDR3 reads CSSDRGEGTEAFF. Written as DNA, the CDR3 is TGCAGCTCCGACAGGGGGGAGGGCACTGAAGCTTTCTTT. Full variable domain (missing parts from reference TRBV29-1 and TRBJ1-1): SAVISQKPSRDICQRGTSLTIQCQVDSQVTMMFWYRQQPGQSLTLIATANQGSEATYESGFVIDKFPISRPNLTFSTLTVSNMSPEDSSIYLCSSDRGEGTEAFFGQGTRLTVV.

V usage is TRBV30 and J usage is TRBJ1-5, with a tentative D call TRBD1 (6 bases). V dropped 3 bases and J dropped 11 bases, with 26 bases sitting between them. The CDR3 length is 16 residues. Germline assignment: CDR1 GTSNPN and CDR2 SVGIG (reference sequence). The chain's CDR3 is CAWRVSTGTRNGAQHF. CDR3 DNA sequence: TGTGCCTGGAGGGTTTCGACCGGGACACGGAATGGAGCCCAGCATTTT.

This chain uses TRBV7-3 with TRBJ2-7, with 7 bases identical to TRBD2. V was clipped by 6 bases and J by 7 bases; unmatched bases: 15. Germline V gene sequence: CDR1 SGHTA, CDR2 FQGTGA. The CDR3 sequence is 15 residues long. This chain's CDR3 is CASRELAILSGEQYF. CDR3 in DNA: TGTGCCAGCAGAGAACTAGCGATCCTATCTGGTGAGCAGTACTTC.

The chain employs TRBV19 and TRBJ1-5, with D perhaps matching TRBD1 (6 bases). Germline CDR1 and CDR2: LNHDA and SQIVND (reference sequence). The CDR3 consists of 16 residues. Trimming took off 3 bases at V and 2 bases at J, with 14 bases between the two ends. CDR3 bases: TGTGCCAGTAGTATCCGGGGGGCGGAAGGCAATCAGCCCCAGCATTTT. Translated: CASSIRGAEGNQPQHF. Looking up the rest from reference TRBV19 and TRBJ1-5 gives the full variable domain: DGGITQSPKYLFRKEGQNVTLSCEQNLNHDAMYWYRQDPGQGLRLIYYSQIVNDFQKGDIAEGYSVSREKKESFPLTVTSAQKNPTAFYLCASSIRGAEGNQPQHFGDGTRLSIL.

The chain employs TRBV9 and TRBJ2-5, with no clear D. The last part of the DNA fits TRBJ2-7 better; the J call may be wrong. This CDR3 has 15 amino acids. In germline, CDR1 is SGDLS, CDR2 YYNGEE. The CDR3, as DNA: TGTGCCAGCAGCGGTGCGGCAGGCTCTACCTACGAGCAGTACTTC. Protein sequence: CASSGAAGSTYEQYF.

V is TRBV7-9 and J is TRBJ1-5, with D tentatively TRBD1 (5 bases). V dropped 3 bases and J dropped 2 bases, with 14 bases sitting between them. The germline CDR1 and CDR2 sequences are SEHNR and FQNEAQ (reference sequence). CDR3 size: 16 residues. The CDR3 is CASSLGVGGGNQPQHF. CDR3 DNA: TGTGCCAGCAGCTTGGGGGTCGGTGGCGGCAATCAGCCCCAGCATTTT.

A remark on this clone: Germline and junction disagree at one end, which may indicate a read error. The chain uses TRBV25-1 and TRBJ1-4; D is undetermined. The CDR3 covers 11 residues. Germline V gene data show CDR1 as MGHDK and CDR2 as SYGVNS. CDR3 sequence: CASSEYGSLKF. The CDR3 DNA follows: TGTGCCAGCAGTGAATACGGGTCTTTGAAGTTT.

This chain links TRBV19 with TRBJ2-7, with 10 bases identical to TRBD1. Germline V gives CDR1 LNHDA, CDR2 SQIVND (reference sequence). J was trimmed by 7 bases and V by 0 bases; bases with no gene match: 12. CDR3 size: 17 residues. CDR3 nucleotides: TGTGCCAGTAGTATAGATAGTAGATCGACAGGGGGCCGGGAGCAGTACTTC. Its translation: CASSIDSRSTGGREQYF.

J is TRBJ1-1 and V is TRBV2; possible D gene TRBD1, 6 bases. CDR1 SNHLY and CDR2 FYNNEI come from the germline V gene. The length of the CDR3 is 13 residues. Between the trimmed V and J ends, which lost 7 bases and 6 bases, there was a span of 15 bases. Here the CDR3 reads CASTKQGFAEAFF. CDR3 in DNA: TGTGCCAGCACCAAACAGGGCTTCGCTGAAGCTTTCTTT.

The chain combines TRBV18 with TRBJ1-4; tentative D call: TRBD1 (6 bases). This CDR3 region has 18 residues. Germline V CDR1 and CDR2: KGHSH, LQKENI. V shed 3 bases and J shed 7 bases, with 24 bases lying between them. For the CDR3, the DNA is TGTGCCAGCTCACCCCGGGCAGGGGAGGTCAAGTTAACTGAAAAACTGTTTTTT. It is translated as CASSPRAGEVKLTEKLFF.

The chain uses TRBV19 and TRBJ2-7, with a possible D match to TRBD1 (6 bases). With 6 bases removed from V and 4 bases from J, the gap between germline ends came to 13 bases. Germline-derived CDR1 and CDR2 are LNHDA and SQIVND (reference sequence). This CDR3 is built from 13 residues. CDR3 in DNA: TGTGCCAGTAGCAGGGGAGTGTTATACGAGCAGTACTTC. This gives the protein CASSRGVLYEQYF.